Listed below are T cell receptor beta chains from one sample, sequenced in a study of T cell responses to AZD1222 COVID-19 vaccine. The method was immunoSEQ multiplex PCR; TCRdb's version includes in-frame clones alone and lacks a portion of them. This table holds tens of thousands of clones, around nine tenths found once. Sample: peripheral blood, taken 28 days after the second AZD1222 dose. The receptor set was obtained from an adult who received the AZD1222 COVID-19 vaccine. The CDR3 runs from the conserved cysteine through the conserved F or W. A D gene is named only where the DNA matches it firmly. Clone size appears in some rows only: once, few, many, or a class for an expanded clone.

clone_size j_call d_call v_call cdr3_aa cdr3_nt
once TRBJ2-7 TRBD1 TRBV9 CASSPQGQGGTGGQYF TGTGCCAGCAGCCCCCAAGGACAGGGGGGGACCGGCGGGCAGTACTTC
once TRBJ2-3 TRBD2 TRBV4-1 CASSQTLAGADTQYF TGCGCCAGCAGCCAAACCCTAGCGGGAGCAGATACGCAGTATTTT
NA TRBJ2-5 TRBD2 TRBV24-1 CATSEGLANQETQYF TGTGCCACCAGTGAGGGACTAGCGAACCAAGAGACCCAGTACTTC
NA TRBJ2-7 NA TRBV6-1 CASSEYAGSSYEQYF TGTGCCAGCAGTGAATACGCGGGAAGCTCCTACGAGCAGTACTTC
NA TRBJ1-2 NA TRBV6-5 CASMEQIIRGYTF TGTGCCAGCATGGAGCAGATTATTCGAGGCTACACCTTC
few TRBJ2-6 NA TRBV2 CASRGNSGANVLTF TGTGCCAGCAGGGGTAACTCTGGGGCCAACGTCCTGACTTTC
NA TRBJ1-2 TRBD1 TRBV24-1 CATSDSGQNYGYTF TGTGCCACCAGTGATTCGGGACAGAACTATGGCTACACCTTC
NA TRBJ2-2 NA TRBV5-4 CASSYGGSRNTGELFF TGTGCCAGCAGCTATGGGGGTTCTCGGAACACCGGGGAGCTGTTTTTT
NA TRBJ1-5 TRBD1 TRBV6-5 CATSLDRGNQPQHF TGTGCCACCTCCCTGGACAGGGGCAATCAGCCCCAGCATTTT
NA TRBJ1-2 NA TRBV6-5 CASSQTLYGYTF TGTGCCAGCAGCCAGACTTTATATGGCTACACCTTC
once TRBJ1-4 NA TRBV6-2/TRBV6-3 CASSPSSSATNEKLFF TGTGCCAGCAGTCCATCAAGCAGTGCAACTAATGAAAAACTGTTTTTT
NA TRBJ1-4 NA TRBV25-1 CASSPNTGLGEKLFF TGTGCCAGCAGTCCAAACACGGGCTTAGGGGAAAAACTGTTTTTT
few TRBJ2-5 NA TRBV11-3 CASRRTGTGGTQYF TGTGCCAGCAGACGGACCGGGACTGGAGGGACCCAGTACTTC
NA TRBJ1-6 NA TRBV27 CASSATVSYNSPLHF TGTGCCAGCAGTGCGACAGTATCTTATAATTCACCCCTCCACTTT
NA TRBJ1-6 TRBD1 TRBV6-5 CASRPTGVNSPLHF TGTGCCAGCAGGCCTACAGGGGTTAATTCACCCCTCCACTTT
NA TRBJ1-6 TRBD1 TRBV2 CASGWDSSYNSPLHF TGTGCCAGCGGATGGGACAGCTCGTATAATTCACCCCTCCACTTT
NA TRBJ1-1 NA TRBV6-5 CASSFLFVDTEAFF TGTGCCAGCAGTTTCCTTTTCGTGGACACTGAAGCTTTCTTT
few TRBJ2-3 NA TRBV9 CASSVGGASTDTQYF TGTGCCAGCAGCGTAGGCGGGGCCAGCACAGATACGCAGTATTTT
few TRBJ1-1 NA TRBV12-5 CASGFGPDTEAFF TGTGCTAGTGGTTTCGGGCCGGACACTGAAGCTTTCTTT
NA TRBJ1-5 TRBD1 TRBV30 CAWSTMTGSQPQHF TGTGCCTGGAGTACAATGACAGGGAGCCAGCCCCAGCATTTT
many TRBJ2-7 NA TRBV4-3 CASSQDRGTAYEQYF TGCGCCAGCAGCCAAGATCGGGGGACAGCCTACGAGCAGTACTTC
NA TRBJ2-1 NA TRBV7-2 CASSLAGTGINEQFF TGTGCCAGCAGCTTAGCAGGTACAGGGATAAATGAGCAGTTCTTC
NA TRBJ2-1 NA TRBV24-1 CATSGINEQFF TGTGCCACCAGTGGGATTAATGAGCAGTTCTTC
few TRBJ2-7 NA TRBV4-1 CASSRTDSVSYEQYF TGCGCCAGCAGCCGGACAGACTCGGTCTCCTACGAGCAGTACTTC
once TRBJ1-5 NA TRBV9 CASSVGDLFSNQPQHF TGTGCCAGCAGCGTAGGGGACCTTTTTAGCAATCAGCCCCAGCATTTT
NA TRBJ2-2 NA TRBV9 CASSVVVEPTGELFF TGTGCCAGCAGCGTAGTTGTTGAACCCACCGGGGAGCTGTTTTTT
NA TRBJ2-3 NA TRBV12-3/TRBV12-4 CASSSGADTQYF TGTGCCAGCAGCTCGGGGGCCGATACGCAGTATTTT
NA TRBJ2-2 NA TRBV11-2 CASSLLSPGELFF TGTGCCAGCAGCTTACTATCTCCCGGGGAGCTGTTTTTT
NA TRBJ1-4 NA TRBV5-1 CASSFSPRSQTNEKLFF TGCGCCAGCAGCTTTTCTCCGCGCAGTCAAACTAATGAAAAACTGTTTTTT
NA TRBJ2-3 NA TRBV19 CASQGHRTDTQYF TGTGCCAGTCAGGGACACCGCACAGATACGCAGTATTTT
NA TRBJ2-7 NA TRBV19 CASSPPGSNSYEQYF TGTGCCAGTAGTCCTCCGGGCTCCAACTCCTACGAGCAGTACTTC
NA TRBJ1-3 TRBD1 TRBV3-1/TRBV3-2 CASSRLDRGGSGNTIYF TGTGCCAGCAGCCGATTGGACAGGGGGGGGTCTGGAAACACCATATATTTT
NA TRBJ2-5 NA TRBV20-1 CSASQYSQETQYF TGCAGTGCTAGTCAGTATAGCCAAGAGACCCAGTACTTC
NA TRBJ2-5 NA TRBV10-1 CASYERGIKEETQYF TGCGCCAGCTACGAAAGGGGGATTAAAGAAGAGACCCAGTACTTC
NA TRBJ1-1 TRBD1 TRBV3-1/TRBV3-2 CASSRDRGNTEAFF TGTGCCAGCAGCCGGGACAGGGGTAACACTGAAGCTTTCTTT
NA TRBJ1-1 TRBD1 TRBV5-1 CASSSQGMGTEAFF TGCGCCAGCAGCTCACAGGGGATGGGCACTGAAGCTTTCTTT
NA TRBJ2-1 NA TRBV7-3 CASSLRGATYNEQFF TGTGCCAGCAGCTTAAGGGGGGCCACCTACAATGAGCAGTTCTTC
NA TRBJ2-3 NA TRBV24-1 CATSTGSTDTQYF TGTGCCACCAGTACAGGGAGCACAGATACGCAGTATTTT
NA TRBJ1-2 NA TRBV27 CASTSHSARGYTF TGTGCCAGCACCTCCCACTCTGCTCGTGGCTACACCTTC
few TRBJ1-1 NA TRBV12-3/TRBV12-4 CASSYDREAFF TGTGCCAGCAGTTACGACAGAGAAGCTTTCTTT